This passage covers 21 T cell receptor beta chains from one sample sequenced in a study of T cell changes during pregnancy in multiple sclerosis. The table came from immunoSEQ multiplex PCR; TCRdb's copy has only in-frame clones and leaves some out. The sample includes around 60,000 clones, about 90% of them seen just once. The sequencing used CD4+ T cells from peripheral blood mononuclear cells, collected after pregnancy. The source of these receptors is a female donor in good health, enrolled as a control in a pregnancy study.

The chain links TRBV5-1 to TRBJ2-3, with D hard to call. This CDR3 has 12 amino acids. CDR1 and CDR2 (germline): SGHRS, YFSETQ. V lost 3 bases, J lost 4 bases, and 6 bases lay in between. CDR3 sequence: CASSYTADTQYF. The CDR3 region has the DNA TGCGCCAGCAGCTACACAGCAGATACGCAGTATTTT.

The chain is built from TRBV4-1 and TRBJ1-6, with D uncertain. This CDR3 is built from 12 residues. Trimming left V 1 base short and J 10 bases short, with 5 bases between. Germline assignment: CDR1 MGHRA and CDR2 YSYEKL. Here the CDR3 reads CASSQVRSPLHF. CDR3 nucleotide sequence: TGCGCCAGCAGCCAAGTTCGGTCACCCCTCCACTTT.

The chain is built from TRBV5-5 and TRBJ1-3, with 7 bases aligning to TRBD1. Germline V gives CDR1 SGHKS, CDR2 YYEKEE (reference sequence). Trimming at V came to 4 bases and at J to 1 base, leaving 2 bases not matched to a gene. This CDR3 region has 14 residues. The CDR3 sequence is CASSLGQSGNTIYF. The CDR3 region has the DNA TGTGCCAGCAGCCTGGGACAGTCTGGAAACACCATATATTTT.

The genes are TRBV7-8 and TRBJ2-3; 12 bases are shared with TRBD2. The CDR3 spans 15 residues. The germline CDR1 and CDR2 sequences are SGHVS and FQNEAQ. The V and J ends lost 5 bases and 3 bases, in that order; junction bases with no gene match: 3. CDR3 DNA sequence: TGTGCCAGCAGCCGGACTAGCGGGACGACAGATACGCAGTATTTT. Its protein product is CASSRTSGTTDTQYF.

V and J are TRBV7-8 and TRBJ1-2; D not resolved. Trimming shortened V by 5 bases and J by 7 bases, and 8 bases separated the two germline ends. Germline lookup yields CDR1 SGHVS and CDR2 FQNEAQ. This CDR3 contains 11 residues. The CDR3 loop is CASSPLSGYTF. The DNA of the CDR3 is TGTGCCAGCAGCCCCTTGAGTGGCTACACCTTC.

V gene TRBV18 combines with J gene TRBJ2-7, with TRBD1 matching 8 bases. From germline, CDR1 is KGHSH and CDR2 LQKENI. Losses at the gene ends were 6 bases for V and 0 bases for J; bases not matched to a gene: 16. The CDR3 is 18 residues long. The CDR3 region is CASSRFPSTGGSSYEQYF. The CDR3 nucleotides are TGTGCCAGCTCTCGGTTCCCTTCCACAGGGGGTAGCTCCTACGAGCAGTACTTC.

The genes are TRBV19 and TRBJ1-2; 7 bases are a match to TRBD1. Germline lookup yields CDR1 LNHDA and CDR2 SQIVND (reference sequence). Trimming cost V 1 base and J 4 bases; bases outside gene matches: 12. The CDR3 is made up of 17 amino acids. The CDR3 DNA sequence: TGTGCCAGTAGTATAGGTTCGGGACAGCTGATCCCCTATGGCTACACCTTC. Translation gives CASSIGSGQLIPYGYTF.

The genes are TRBV7-8 and TRBJ1-1; 8 bases line up with TRBD1. The CDR3 sequence is 16 residues long. Germline V gene lookup returns CDR1 SGHVS and CDR2 FQNEAQ. The V and J ends lost 1 base and 4 bases, in that order; junction bases with no gene match: 8. The DNA of the CDR3 is TGTGCCAGCAGCTTAGTTGGGACAGGATTACTCACTGAAGCTTTCTTT. Translated: CASSLVGTGLLTEAFF.

The CDR3 is CASSPTRGGKQYF. Here the CDR3 DNA reads TGTGCCAGCAGCCCGACGAGGGGGGGCAAGCAGTACTTC. This chain uses TRBV7-2 with TRBJ2-7, with D maybe TRBD2 (7 bases). CDR1 and CDR2 (germline): SGHTA, FQGNSA. V was trimmed by 5 bases and J by 8 bases, leaving 16 bases between them. CDR3 size: 13 residues.

The chain joins TRBV11-1 to TRBJ2-7; 11 nucleotides agree with TRBD1. V shed 5 bases, J shed 4 bases, and the junction held 16 bases outside the gene matches. This CDR3 spans 18 amino acids. In germline, CDR1 is SGHAT, CDR2 FQDESV (reference sequence). This chain's CDR3 is CASSPGQGANPGKYEQYF. For the CDR3, the DNA is TGTGCCAGCAGCCCTGGACAGGGGGCGAACCCCGGGAAATACGAGCAGTACTTC.

The J gene is TRBJ2-7, the V gene TRBV5-1, with D perhaps matching TRBD2 (5 bases). This CDR3 has 14 residues. Germline assignment: CDR1 SGHRS and CDR2 YFSETQ. V was cut by 3 bases and J by 2 bases, with 12 bases left in between. The CDR3 sequence is CASSSGGNTYEQYF. In DNA, the CDR3 is TGCGCCAGCAGCTCCGGAGGAAACACCTACGAGCAGTACTTC.

This chain links TRBV5-1 with TRBJ2-3; 9 positions match TRBD2. The length of the CDR3 is 16 residues. Germline assignment: CDR1 SGHRS and CDR2 YFSETQ. V dropped 4 bases and J dropped 6; count of bases not matched to a gene: 12. CDR3 region: CASSLQVAGGPDTQYF. The CDR3 DNA is TGCGCCAGCAGCCTCCAGGTGGCGGGGGGGCCTGATACGCAGTATTTT.

Only one count was recorded for this clone. The V and J genes are TRBV4-1 and TRBJ2-3, with D possibly being TRBD1 (6 bases). Looked up from germline, CDR1 is MGHRA and CDR2 is YSYEKL. Between the trimmed V and J ends, which lost 0 bases and 0 bases, there was a span of 10 bases. There are 16 residues in the CDR3. CDR3 in amino acids: CASSQDNRVSTDTQYF. The CDR3 DNA reads TGCGCCAGCAGCCAAGATAACAGGGTAAGCACAGATACGCAGTATTTT.

V usage is TRBV7-6 and J usage is TRBJ1-3; D perhaps matches TRBD1 (5 bases). Deletions cut 0 bases from V and 1 base from J, with 16 bases between. Per the germline V gene, CDR1 is SGHVS and CDR2 is FNYEAQ. CDR3 length: 18 amino acids. CDR3 DNA sequence: TGTGCCAGCAGCTTAGCGGCGGCAGGGCTGGATTCTGGAAACACCATATATTTT. Its translation: CASSLAAAGLDSGNTIYF.

The genes are TRBV19 and TRBJ2-3, with TRBD1 as a possible D gene (5 bases). The V end was cut by 4 bases, the J end by 2 bases, with 10 bases between. The V gene's germline CDR1 is LNHDA and CDR2 SQIVND (reference sequence). The CDR3 loop spans 14 amino acids. CDR3 loop: CASSKGPNTDTQYF. The CDR3 DNA sequence: TGTGCCAGTAGTAAGGGGCCCAACACAGATACGCAGTATTTT.

In DNA, the CDR3 is TGCGCCAGCGGCAGTAGCGTAGAGACCCAGTACTTC. It codes for CASGSSVETQYF. This chain links TRBV5-1 with TRBJ2-5; maybe TRBD2 (5 bases). The ends were cut back, 7 bases at V and 4 bases at J, with 11 bases in the middle. This CDR3 has 12 residues. The V gene's germline CDR1 is SGHRS and CDR2 YFSETQ.

This chain uses TRBV2 with TRBJ2-7, with 7 positions matching TRBD1. V shed 4 bases, J shed 6 bases, and the junction held 9 bases outside the gene matches. Germline CDR1 and CDR2: SNHLY and FYNNEI. The CDR3 length is 14 residues. For the CDR3, the DNA is TGTGCCAGCAGTGTAACAAAGGGGGCGGGCGAGCAGTACTTC. Its protein product is CASSVTKGAGEQYF.

The chain uses TRBV7-2 and TRBJ1-6; D unresolved. CDR1 is SGHTA, CDR2 FQGNSA, per germline. CDR3 size: 13 residues. V shed 5 bases and J shed 4 bases, with 6 bases lying between them. The CDR3 reads CASSPLYNSPLHF. Here the CDR3 DNA reads TGTGCCAGCAGCCCCCTGTATAATTCACCCCTCCACTTT.

V gene TRBV15 combines with J gene TRBJ2-3; possible D gene TRBD1, 8 bases. CDR1 is LNHNV, CDR2 YYDKDF, per germline (reference sequence). Trimming cost V 0 bases and J 2 bases, with 15 bases left between them. CDR3 length: 17 amino acids. CDR3: CATSRDGGGQVTDTQYF. The CDR3 region has the DNA TGTGCCACCAGCAGAGATGGGGGGGGACAGGTCACAGATACGCAGTATTTT.

This sequence joins TRBV4-1 and TRBJ2-3; 13 bases line up with TRBD2. Germline values: CDR1 MGHRA, CDR2 YSYEKL. This CDR3 spans 19 amino acids. J lost 2 bases, V lost 0 bases, and 8 bases had no gene match. This CDR3 is CASSQDPGLAGDFTDTQYF. In nucleotides, the CDR3 is TGCGCCAGCAGCCAAGATCCCGGACTAGCGGGGGATTTCACAGATACGCAGTATTTT.

The chain joins TRBV14 to TRBJ1-6; no definite D call. V was clipped by 1 base and J by 7 bases, with 5 bases between them. CDR1 is SGHDN, CDR2 FVKESK, per germline. This CDR3 contains 13 residues. This CDR3 reads CASSQVRNSPLHF. The CDR3 DNA reads as TGTGCCAGCAGCCAAGTCAGGAATTCACCCCTCCACTTT.